Sequencing of this T cell receptor (beta chain) was carried out in a study of cytotoxic CD8 clonotypes in ibrutinib-treated CLL (dated by TCRdb to the early 2020s). Regarding the complete study: The cohort included roughly 15 treatment-naive and fewer than 12 relapsed/refractory patients; 17 were IGHV unmutated. Responses were partial in approximately 24 patients and complete in 2; after median approximately 66 months follow-up, some 15 stayed in remission and roughly twelve progressed. Cryopreserved peripheral blood mononuclear cells were collected before treatment, at response, and at either disease progression or sustained remission. Longitudinal samples were available for about 30% of the roughly 90 trial participants. On average, each sample had 255,043 productive templates and roughly 95,000 productive rearrangements. Patients were still on ibrutinib when every remission and progressive disease sample was collected. The response samples were drawn at a median of roughly twelve months into treatment, with a range of about 6 to 36 months.

Reading the label with the study, this specimen's time point is: roughly 2 years on ibrutinib. For TCR beta library preparation, about 1.8 micrograms of genomic DNA were isolated from cryopreserved PBMCs. Longitudinal blood samples from CLL patients on ibrutinib monotherapy were analyzed using high-throughput TCR beta sequencing. Patients were enrolled in a phase 2 open-label single-center ibrutinib monotherapy trial. On a MiSeq, deep resolution sequencing aimed for a depth between 1 in 1 million and 1 in 200,000 T cells, with each clonotype covered around 9.2x on average. The immunoSEQ hsTCRB Kit was used to generate the TCR beta libraries. On the study's bioinformatics: The data were analyzed with ImmunoSEQ Analyzer and ImmunoSEQ Data Assistant, and V, D and J gene assignments followed IMGT definitions. Clonality, which ranges from 0 to 1, was calculated as one minus the normalized Shannon entropy of productive rearrangement frequencies. Only overrepresented clonotypes making up at least 0.05% of the repertoire of each patient were included in the public clonotype analysis. Roughly 12 age-matched healthy donor repertoires from immuneACCESS were used as controls for clonality. TCRdb took over this immuneACCESS table, retaining in-frame rearrangements with V and J assigned. Such tables are incomplete; in checked studies, under half of the missing clones stem from an unresolved V gene, and the remainder is unexplained. The V and J calls and clone size were taken over from that table, and D and trimming were inferred from the DNA. This sample holds 45,000 to 65,000 clones; around 78% were observed only once. The ten largest account for about 20% of the sample.

For this clone: Its antigen is unknown. Per-base quality was not reported, and no clone a single base away is much larger than it.

Broad study findings and their caveats: Public clonotypes were rare and either contracted or stayed stable during treatment, and the rise in clonality at ibrutinib response reflected the expansion of private clonotypes. Lymph node repertoires were not examined, and the timing of sampling was not matched between patients in sustained remission and those whose disease progressed. Clonality increased at ibrutinib response, stayed stable in sustained remission, and fell back toward baseline at progression. Baseline clonality was found to be higher than that of age-matched healthy donors and was strongly correlated with circulating CD8+ T-cell counts.

The CDR3 runs 15 amino acids, cysteine and phenylalanine included. Solely the CDR3 DNA is kept, with 45 bases framed from the first base. V sheds 1 base and J sheds 8 bases, leaving 15 bases between their ends. Per the germline V gene (reference sequence), SEHNR is the CDR1 and FQNEAQ is the CDR2. Recombination linked TRBV7-9 to TRBJ2-1; the D gene is perhaps TRBD2, from 6 matching bases. The sequence was obtained from a human donor with chronic lymphocytic leukemia. The starting material was PBMCs, obtained after 24 months of ibrutinib treatment. Read as DNA, the sequence is TGTGCCAGCAGCTTAGAACTAGCTTTTCGCGATGAGCAGTTCTTC. It is translated as CASSLELAFRDEQFF.